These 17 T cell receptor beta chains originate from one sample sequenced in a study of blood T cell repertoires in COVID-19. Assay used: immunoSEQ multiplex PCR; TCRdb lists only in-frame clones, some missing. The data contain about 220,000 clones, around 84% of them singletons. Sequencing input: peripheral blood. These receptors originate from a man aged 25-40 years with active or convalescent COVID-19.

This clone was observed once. The CDR3 bases are TGTGCCAGCAGTACCACATACGAGCAGTACTTC. Its translation: CASSTTYEQYF. The genes are TRBV6-2 or TRBV6-3 and TRBJ2-7; no clear D gene. CDR1 MNHEY and CDR2 SVGEGT come from the germline V gene. This CDR3 contains 11 residues. Trimming pared 5 bases from V and 4 bases from J, leaving 6 bases between.

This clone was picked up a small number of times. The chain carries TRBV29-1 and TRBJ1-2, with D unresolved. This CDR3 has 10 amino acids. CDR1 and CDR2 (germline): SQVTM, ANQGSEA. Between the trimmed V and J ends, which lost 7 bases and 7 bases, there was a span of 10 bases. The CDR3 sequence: CSGEEGGYTF. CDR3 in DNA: TGCAGCGGGGAGGAGGGTGGCTACACCTTC.

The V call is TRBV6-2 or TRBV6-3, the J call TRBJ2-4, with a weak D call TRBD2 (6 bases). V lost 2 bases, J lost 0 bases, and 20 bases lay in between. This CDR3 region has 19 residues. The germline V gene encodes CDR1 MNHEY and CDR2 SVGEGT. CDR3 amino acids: CASSYEFGRGDLAKNIQYF. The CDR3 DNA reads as TGTGCCAGCAGTTACGAATTCGGGAGAGGAGACTTAGCCAAAAACATTCAGTACTTC.

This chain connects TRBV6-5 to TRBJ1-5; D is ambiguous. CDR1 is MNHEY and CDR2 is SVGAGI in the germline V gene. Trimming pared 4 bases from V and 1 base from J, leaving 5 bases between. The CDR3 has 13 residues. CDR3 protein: CASSSRSNQPQHF. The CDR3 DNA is TGTGCCAGCAGTTCCCGGAGCAATCAGCCCCAGCATTTT.

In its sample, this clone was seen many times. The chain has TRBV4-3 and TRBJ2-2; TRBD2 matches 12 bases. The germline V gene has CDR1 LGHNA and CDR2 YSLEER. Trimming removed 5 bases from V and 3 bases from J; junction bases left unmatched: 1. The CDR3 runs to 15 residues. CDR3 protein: CASSWTSGDTGELFF. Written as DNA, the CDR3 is TGCGCCAGCAGCTGGACTAGCGGGGACACCGGGGAGCTGTTTTTT.

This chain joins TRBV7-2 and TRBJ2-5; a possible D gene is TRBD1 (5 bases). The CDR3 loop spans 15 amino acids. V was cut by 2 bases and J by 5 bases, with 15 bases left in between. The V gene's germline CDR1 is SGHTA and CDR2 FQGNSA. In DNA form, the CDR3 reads TGTGCCAGCAGCTTATTCCAGGGCGGCGTGGAGACCCAGTACTTC. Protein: CASSLFQGGVETQYF.

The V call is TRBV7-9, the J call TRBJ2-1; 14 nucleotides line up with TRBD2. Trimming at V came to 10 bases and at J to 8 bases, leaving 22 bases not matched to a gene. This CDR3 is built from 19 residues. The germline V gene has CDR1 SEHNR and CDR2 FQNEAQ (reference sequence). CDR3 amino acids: CATRGASGLAGDGGDEQFF. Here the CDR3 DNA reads TGTGCCACTCGTGGCGCCTCGGGACTAGCGGGAGACGGAGGTGATGAGCAGTTCTTC.

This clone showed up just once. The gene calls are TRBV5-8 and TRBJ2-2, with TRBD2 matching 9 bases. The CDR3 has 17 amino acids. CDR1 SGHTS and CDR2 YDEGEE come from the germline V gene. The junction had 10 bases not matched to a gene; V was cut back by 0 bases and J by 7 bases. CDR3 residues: CASSLAGLAGINGELFF. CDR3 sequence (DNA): TGTGCCAGCAGCTTGGCCGGTCTAGCGGGGATTAACGGGGAGCTGTTTTTT.

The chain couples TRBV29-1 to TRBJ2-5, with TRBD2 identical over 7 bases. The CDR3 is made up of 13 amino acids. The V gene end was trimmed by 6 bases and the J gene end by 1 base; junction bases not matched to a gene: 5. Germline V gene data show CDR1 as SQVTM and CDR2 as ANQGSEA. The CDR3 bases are TGCAGCGTGAGGACTAGTAGCCAAGAGACCCAGTACTTC. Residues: CSVRTSSQETQYF.

In DNA, the CDR3 is TGTGCCAGCATCCCCCCGGGGGGGGGCTGGACTGAAGCTTTCTTT. Translation gives CASIPPGGGWTEAFF. The V and J genes are TRBV6-1 and TRBJ1-1; D may be TRBD1 (6 bases). From germline, CDR1 is MNHNS and CDR2 SASEGT. Trimming cost V 7 bases and J 5 bases, with 20 bases left between them. The CDR3 length is 15 residues.

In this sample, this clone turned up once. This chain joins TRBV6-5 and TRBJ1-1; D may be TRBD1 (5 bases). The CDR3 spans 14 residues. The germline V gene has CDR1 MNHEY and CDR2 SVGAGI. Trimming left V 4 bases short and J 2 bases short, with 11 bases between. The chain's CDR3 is CASSSPGLNTEAFF. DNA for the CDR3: TGTGCCAGCAGTTCCCCGGGACTTAACACTGAAGCTTTCTTT.

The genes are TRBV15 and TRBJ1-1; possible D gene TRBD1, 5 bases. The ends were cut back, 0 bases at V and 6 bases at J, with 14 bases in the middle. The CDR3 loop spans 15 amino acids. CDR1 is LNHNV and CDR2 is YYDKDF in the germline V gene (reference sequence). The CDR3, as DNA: TGTGCCACCAGCAGAGATTTGGGCAGGGTTCCTGAAGCTTTCTTT. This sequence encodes CATSRDLGRVPEAFF.

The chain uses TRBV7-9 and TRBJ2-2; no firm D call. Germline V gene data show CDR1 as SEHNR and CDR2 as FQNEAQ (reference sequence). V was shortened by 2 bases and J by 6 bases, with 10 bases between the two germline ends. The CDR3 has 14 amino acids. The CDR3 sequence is CASSLPRTAGELFF. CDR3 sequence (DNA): TGTGCCAGCAGCTTACCCCGAACAGCCGGGGAGCTGTTTTTT.

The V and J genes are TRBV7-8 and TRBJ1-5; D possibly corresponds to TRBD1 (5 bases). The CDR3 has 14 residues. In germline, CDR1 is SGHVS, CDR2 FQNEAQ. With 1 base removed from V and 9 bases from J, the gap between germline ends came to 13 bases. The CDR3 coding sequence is TGTGCCAGCAGCTTAGGGTTTCAGGGCTTGCCCCAGCATTTT. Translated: CASSLGFQGLPQHF.

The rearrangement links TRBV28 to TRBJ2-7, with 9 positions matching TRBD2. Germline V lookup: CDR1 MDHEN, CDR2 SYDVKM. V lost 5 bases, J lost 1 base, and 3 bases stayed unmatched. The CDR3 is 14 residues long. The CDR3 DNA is TGTGCCAGCAGTGGTGCGGGAGGGTCCTACGAGCAGTACTTC. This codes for CASSGAGGSYEQYF.

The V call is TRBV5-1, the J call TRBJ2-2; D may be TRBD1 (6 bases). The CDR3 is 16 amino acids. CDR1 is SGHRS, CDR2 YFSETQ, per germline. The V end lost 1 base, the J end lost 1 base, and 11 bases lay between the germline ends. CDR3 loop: CASSLQGPENTGELFF. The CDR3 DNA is TGCGCCAGCAGCTTGCAGGGGCCCGAGAACACCGGGGAGCTGTTTTTT. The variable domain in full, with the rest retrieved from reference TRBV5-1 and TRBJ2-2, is KAGVTQTPRYLIKTRGQQVTLSCSPISGHRSVSWYQQTPGQGLQFLFEYFSETQRNKGNFPGRFSGRQFSNSRSEMNVSTLELGDSALYLCASSLQGPENTGELFFGEGSRLTVL.

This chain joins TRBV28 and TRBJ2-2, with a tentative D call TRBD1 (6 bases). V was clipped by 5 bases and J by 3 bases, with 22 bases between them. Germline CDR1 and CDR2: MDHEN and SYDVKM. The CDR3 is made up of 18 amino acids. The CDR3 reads CASSPHHTRTDYTGELFF. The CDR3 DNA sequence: TGTGCCAGCAGTCCTCACCACACAAGGACAGATTACACCGGGGAGCTGTTTTTT.